This TCR beta chain is from a study of T cells in Graves' hyperthyroidism and ophthalmopathy. Study background: Blood was drawn when the patient was first diagnosed and still untreated.

A remark on this clonotype: What it binds is unknown.

Whole-study results and caveats: Most thyroid clonotypes expanded above 0.001 were also detected in blood. Model-based prediction identified ophthalmopathy a median 6.5 months prior to its onset.

The investigators amplified TCR beta CDR3 regions from RNA transcripts. Initially, a first-round RT-PCR of the TCR CDR3 employed the HTBI primer set. TCRdb re-called the multiplex PCR reads through MiXCR, storing one row per CDR3 protein. The sample consists of 250,000 to 300,000 distinct CDR3 sequences, approximately 18% of them appearing once. On the basis of clinical symptoms, serum thyroxine and TRAb, thyroid ultrasound and orbital computed tomography, diagnoses were made. The CDR3 contains 17 residues. V lost 6 bases and J lost 4; bases outside the gene matches: 14. Germline CDR1 SGHNT, CDR2 YYREEE (reference sequence).

Specimen: blood. This rearrangement joins TRBV5-4 to TRBJ1-1; 11 bases align to TRBD1. This sequence originates from a man aged 50 or older with Graves' ophthalmopathy. CDR3: CASTKGQGGGAATEAFF. In nucleotides, the CDR3 is TGTGCCAGCACCAAGGGACAGGGGGGAGGGGCTGCCACTGAAGCTTTCTTT.